The present entry profiles one T cell receptor beta chain with its context. The antigen is unknown. The sample belongs to a study of T cell responses to AZD1222 COVID-19 vaccine. About the research overall: Second doses were pooled across both intervals (about 4 or about 12 weeks).

Study-wide results and caveats: White British ancestry dominated among donors, who included more females, and clonal diversity was possibly underestimated. Among spike-specific TCRs, nearly half reportedly target unmutated variant regions.

Only in-frame clones appear in the TCRdb table, and some are missing; sequencing was by immunoSEQ multiplex PCR. The sample records 100,000 to 150,000 clones, approximately 85% being singletons. Trimming left V 3 bases short and J 4 bases short, with 6 bases between. The CDR3 length is 13 residues. In germline, CDR1 is LGHNT, CDR2 FRNRAP. This specimen was peripheral blood, taken on day 0 of AZD1222 vaccination. This TCR derives from an adult in good health. The gene calls are TRBV12-5 and TRBJ2-2, with unresolved D. The CDR3 DNA follows: TGTGCTAGTGGTTTATCGGGCACCGGGGAGCTGTTTTTT. Translation: CASGLSGTGELFF.